The entry that follows covers one T cell receptor (beta chain) sequence. Its antigen remains unknown. J lost 4 bases, V lost 4 bases, and 7 bases had no gene match. This CDR3 region has 14 residues. CDR1 and CDR2 (germline): SGHTS, YDEGEE. The data belong to a study of T cell repertoires in cytomegalovirus infection. As for the study in general: Matching HLA type and CMV infection were both indicated by public TCR beta signatures. Study results and limitations: Identification of carriers of CMV plus the relevant HLA was achieved through cumulative public TCR beta family frequency. CMV-specific HLA-C-restricted TCR beta clonotypes dominated the ex vivo response.

Each CDR3 protein is one row after TCRdb ran MiXCR on the reads. The sample gives about 150,000 distinct CDR3 sequences, 23% of which show up once; roughly 9.8% is in the top ten. Sequencing was carried out using PBMCs. The chain joins TRBV5-8 to TRBJ2-7, with TRBD2 identical over 8 bases. This sequence was found in a human donor in good health (CMV status not recorded). Some clones in this sample may be carry-over from other donors' samples. In nucleotides, the CDR3 is TGTGCCAGCAGCCTACGGGGGGGTAGTTACGAGCAGTACTTC. It codes for CASSLRGGSYEQYF. Using reference TRBV5-8 and TRBJ2-7 for the parts outside the CDR3, the full variable domain is EAGVTQSPTHLIKTRGQQATLRCSPISGHTSVYWYQQALGLGLQFLLWYDEGEERNRGNFPPRFSGRQFPNYSSELNVNALELEDSALYLCASSLRGGSYEQYFGPGTRLTVT.